This T cell receptor (beta chain) was sequenced in a study of CD8+ T cells in alopecia areata. Extracted RNA was reverse transcribed, and the resulting cDNA served as sequencing template. Sequencing was performed with immunoSEQ multiplex PCR; in TCRdb, only in-frame clones are kept and a portion is missing. The sample lists about 210,000 clones, under 60% occurring once. Concerning this clone itself: Its target is unknown.

Germline CDR1 reads SNHLY; CDR2 reads FYNNEI. The trim removed 6 bases at V and 7 bases at J, leaving 7 bases unmatched. The CDR3 is made up of 15 amino acids. Treatment indicated: oral pan-JAK inhibitor, 5-10 mg twice daily. General observations from the study: Sequence data from scalp samples additionally include resident alphabeta T cells of normal skin. Clonality exceeded that of normal scalp in lesional scalp, most notably in alopecia totalis/universalis.

The V gene is TRBV2, the J gene TRBJ1-6; 9 bases are shared with TRBD1. The sequenced sample was CD4+ T cells sorted from blood, obtained at week 4, from a patient treated with tofacitinib. The source is a human donor with alopecia areata. The CDR3 reads CASRERTGENSPLHF. For the CDR3, the DNA is TGTGCCAGCAGAGAGAGGACAGGGGAAAATTCACCCCTCCACTTT.